This TCR beta chain is from a study of cytomegalovirus exposure and HLA in healthy donors. TCRdb keeps only in-frame clones here, not all; method: immunoSEQ multiplex PCR. Of fewer than 150,000 clones listed, almost 90% are singletons. Overall study findings and caveats: Reports described diagnosis of cytomegalovirus status by the classifier as highly specific and sensitive.

This clone has a single count. The antigen is undetermined. The sequence was collected from a woman in her late teens or twenties in good health and CMV-seropositive. The sample comprised PBMCs.

CDR3 region: CASSMRVRGSPLHF. CDR3 sequence (DNA): TGCGCCAGCAGCATGAGGGTCAGGGGTTCACCCCTCCACTTT. The chain uses TRBV5-1 and TRBJ1-6; D is perhaps TRBD1 (6 bases). Trimming cost V 4 bases and J 9 bases, with 14 bases left between them. Germline V CDR1 and CDR2: SGHRS, YFSETQ. There are 14 residues in the CDR3.